The 20 T cell receptor beta chains in this list originate from one sample, sequenced in a study of T cell repertoires in aging, cancer and after chemotherapy. TRB rearrangements spanning V, D and J were amplified using mixed TRB-A/B primers. Using its own MiXCR run on the multiplex PCR reads, TCRdb lists one record per CDR3 protein. The repertoire includes 2,500 to 3,000 distinct CDR3 sequences, around 25% of them detected once, and over 13% sits in the top ten. Amplification of TCR beta used genomic DNA extracted from peripheral blood. Source material: blood. All receptors come from a human donor with a solid tumor.

This clonotype rates as medium-sized. The chain couples TRBV12-3 or TRBV12-4 to TRBJ1-1; D uncertain. V shed 5 bases and J shed 6 bases, with 22 bases lying between them. The CDR3 covers 16 residues. The CDR3 here is CASSPTGAGPGAEAFF. DNA of the CDR3: TGTGCCAGCAGTCCAACCGGCGCTGGACCTGGGGCTGAAGCTTTCTTT.

Within the sample, this clonotype is medium-sized. This rearrangement joins TRBV7-2 to TRBJ2-1; D perhaps matches TRBD2 (5 bases). This CDR3 has 19 amino acids. The germline V and J ends were trimmed by 1 base and 0 bases, with 19 bases remaining between them. The V gene's germline CDR1 is SGHTA and CDR2 FQGNSA. The DNA of the CDR3 is TGTGCCAGCAGCTTAGTATCATTAGCGAGTCCCTACTCCTACAATGAGCAGTTCTTC. This gives the protein CASSLVSLASPYSYNEQFF.

This clonotype is labeled as medium-sized. The V call is TRBV10-3, the J call TRBJ2-7, with TRBD1 as a possible D gene (6 bases). V lost 8 bases and J 3 bases, leaving 14 bases between the germline ends. This CDR3 region has 13 residues. Per germline, CDR1 ENHRY and CDR2 SYGVKD. CDR3 sequence: CAIRWDIDYEQYF. CDR3 nucleotide sequence: TGTGCCATCCGATGGGACATAGACTACGAGCAGTACTTC.

The chain couples TRBV6-5 to TRBJ2-5; D remains unclear. In germline, CDR1 is MNHEY, CDR2 SVGAGI. CDR3 length equals 14 residues. The germline V and J ends were trimmed by 4 bases and 1 base, with 10 bases remaining between them. CDR3 protein: CASSSAYFQETQYF. In DNA, the CDR3 is TGTGCCAGCAGTTCAGCCTACTTCCAAGAGACCCAGTACTTC.

Judged by abundance, this clonotype is medium-sized. The CDR3 spells CATSDLDSGYGYTF. CDR3 sequence (DNA): TGTGCCACCAGTGATTTGGACAGTGGGTATGGCTACACCTTC. The gene calls are TRBV24-1 and TRBJ1-2; TRBD1 is a possible D gene (5 bases). This CDR3 spans 14 amino acids. The germline V gene encodes CDR1 KGHDR and CDR2 SFDVKD. The V end lost 0 bases, the J end lost 5 bases, and 9 bases lay between the germline ends.

The chain joins TRBV4-1 to TRBJ1-2, with a possible D match to TRBD1 (5 bases). Germline V lookup: CDR1 MGHRA, CDR2 YSYEKL. The CDR3 is 16 amino acids. V lost 3 bases and J 0 bases, leaving 14 bases between the germline ends. DNA of the CDR3: TGCGCCAGCAGCCATTCTCGGGACCCAGCTAACTATGGCTACACCTTC. The encoded protein is CASSHSRDPANYGYTF.

This chain uses TRBV28 with TRBJ1-5; D call uncertain. Germline V gives CDR1 MDHEN, CDR2 SYDVKM. The V end was cut by 1 base, the J end by 1 base, with 8 bases between. The CDR3 is 15 amino acids. CDR3 coding DNA: TGTGCCAGCAGTTTATATTTTGGGAGCAATCAGCCCCAGCATTTT. Amino acids: CASSLYFGSNQPQHF.

The rearrangement joins TRBV28 to TRBJ2-2, with a tentative D call TRBD2 (6 bases). The CDR3 runs 14 residues. Germline values: CDR1 MDHEN, CDR2 SYDVKM. With 10 bases removed from V and 0 bases from J, the gap between germline ends came to 12 bases. As DNA, the CDR3 is TGTGCCACTATAGCGGAGGCGAACACCGGGGAGCTGTTTTTT. Protein: CATIAEANTGELFF.

This clonotype is medium-sized. The rearrangement joins TRBV6-5 to TRBJ1-2, with D tentatively TRBD1 (5 bases). CDR3 length equals 14 residues. Trimming stripped 0 bases from V and 8 bases from J, with 13 bases between. From germline, CDR1 is MNHEY and CDR2 SVGAGI. CDR3 amino acids: CASSYSIAGEGYTF. The DNA of the CDR3 is TGTGCCAGCAGTTACTCAATAGCGGGGGAAGGCTACACCTTC.

This clonotype was counted between two and nine times. This chain joins TRBV5-1 and TRBJ2-2; 7 nucleotides match TRBD2. Germline-derived CDR1 and CDR2 are SGHRS and YFSETQ. The CDR3 consists of 15 residues. With 1 base clipped from V and 6 bases from J, the junction kept 6 bases outside the gene matches. The DNA of the CDR3 is TGCGCCAGCAGCTTGCCTAGCGGTTTCCCCGGGGAGCTGTTTTTT. Translated: CASSLPSGFPGELFF. The variable domain in full, with the rest retrieved from reference TRBV5-1 and TRBJ2-2, is KAGVTQTPRYLIKTRGQQVTLSCSPISGHRSVSWYQQTPGQGLQFLFEYFSETQRNKGNFPGRFSGRQFSNSRSEMNVSTLELGDSALYLCASSLPSGFPGELFFGEGSRLTVL.

For this clonotype: This clone may be a read error of a much larger clone one base away. The chain couples TRBV12-3 or TRBV12-4 to TRBJ1-5; 8 bases are shared with TRBD1. Matching the DNA end better, TRBJ2-3 makes the J call doubtful. The CDR3 has 15 residues. The CDR3, as DNA: TGTGCCAGCAGAGCCCAGGGGGCGGGCAATCAGCCCCAGTATTTT. It is translated as CASRAQGAGNQPQYF.

V gene TRBV5-1 combines with J gene TRBJ2-3, with D unclear. Looked up from germline, CDR1 is SGHRS and CDR2 is YFSETQ. CDR3 length equals 11 residues. V dropped 6 bases and J dropped 2 bases, with 4 bases sitting between them. CDR3 nucleotides: TGCGCCAGCACAAACACAGATACGCAGTATTTT. Translating it yields CASTNTDTQYF.

This clonotype is deemed medium-sized. The CDR3 here is CASSPVLQGNYGYTF. The DNA of the CDR3 is TGTGCCAGCTCACCAGTGTTACAAGGGAACTATGGCTACACCTTC. V is TRBV18 and J is TRBJ1-2; D is undetermined. Trimming removed 2 bases from V and 2 bases from J, with 12 bases in between. This CDR3 is built from 15 residues. CDR1 and CDR2 (germline): KGHSH, LQKENI.

In this sample, this clonotype is medium-sized. The rearrangement links TRBV27 to TRBJ1-6, with no clear D. This CDR3 comprises 18 residues. Germline values: CDR1 MNHEY, CDR2 SMNVEV (reference sequence). With 4 bases removed from V and 2 bases from J, the gap between germline ends came to 18 bases. The CDR3 reads CASSSMTSGSTYNSPLHF. Here the CDR3 DNA reads TGTGCCAGCAGTTCCATGACATCAGGCTCGACCTATAATTCACCCCTCCACTTT.

This clonotype appeared a few times. The chain is built from TRBV5-1 and TRBJ2-4; D not resolved. CDR3 length equals 14 residues. Trimming shortened V by 3 bases and J by 10 bases, and 17 bases separated the two germline ends. Per germline, CDR1 SGHRS and CDR2 YFSETQ. CDR3 sequence reads: CASSSRAAGSIQYF. CDR3 coding DNA: TGCGCCAGCAGCTCCCGGGCGGCAGGTAGTATTCAGTACTTC. The full variable domain, completed using reference TRBV5-1 and TRBJ2-4, is KAGVTQTPRYLIKTRGQQVTLSCSPISGHRSVSWYQQTPGQGLQFLFEYFSETQRNKGNFPGRFSGRQFSNSRSEMNVSTLELGDSALYLCASSSRAAGSIQYFGAGTRLSVL.

This clonotype is medium-sized by share. This sequence joins TRBV6-1 and TRBJ2-1; D is unresolved. CDR1 MNHNS and CDR2 SASEGT come from the germline V gene. The CDR3 runs to 14 residues. Trimming left V 6 bases short and J 8 bases short, with 17 bases between. In DNA form, the CDR3 reads TGTGCCAGCAGGCCTATGGTAGGATTAGATGAGCAGTTCTTC. It is translated as CASRPMVGLDEQFF.

A remark on this clonotype: A much bigger clone sits one base away, suggesting this may be a read error. This chain joins TRBV12-3 or TRBV12-4 and TRBJ2-1; D may be TRBD2 (6 bases). The CDR3 sequence is 12 residues long. The CDR3 reads CASSFWRGGLGF. In DNA, the CDR3 is TGTGCCAGCAGTTTCTGGAGGGGTGGTCTGGGCTTC.

By sample fraction, this clonotype is large. The chain links TRBV19 to TRBJ2-7, with D possibly being TRBD2 (5 bases). Germline V gene sequence: CDR1 LNHDA, CDR2 SQIVND (reference sequence). V shed 3 bases and J shed 3 bases, with 18 bases lying between them. The length of the CDR3 is 16 residues. The CDR3 sequence is CASSISGSSPLYEQYF. The CDR3 nucleotides read TGTGCCAGTAGTATCTCGGGGTCCAGCCCCCTCTACGAGCAGTACTTC.

Judged by abundance, this clonotype is medium-sized. The rearrangement uses TRBV6-1 and TRBJ2-3; TRBD1 aligns across 10 bases. The junction had 4 bases not matched to a gene; V was cut back by 3 bases and J by 1 base. The CDR3 has 16 amino acids. Germline V gene lookup returns CDR1 MNHNS and CDR2 SASEGT. The CDR3, as DNA: TGTGCCAGCAGTGAGTTTGGGACAGGGGGCACAGATACGCAGTATTTT. Translating it yields CASSEFGTGGTDTQYF.

This clonotype is medium-sized by share. The chain carries TRBV11-2 and TRBJ1-3; D call uncertain. Deletions cut 3 bases from V and 2 bases from J, with 11 bases between. Germline CDR1 is SGHAT and CDR2 is FQNNGV. The CDR3 consists of 15 residues. The CDR3 spells CASSFREGAGNTIYF. CDR3 bases: TGTGCCAGCAGCTTCCGGGAGGGAGCTGGAAACACCATATATTTT.